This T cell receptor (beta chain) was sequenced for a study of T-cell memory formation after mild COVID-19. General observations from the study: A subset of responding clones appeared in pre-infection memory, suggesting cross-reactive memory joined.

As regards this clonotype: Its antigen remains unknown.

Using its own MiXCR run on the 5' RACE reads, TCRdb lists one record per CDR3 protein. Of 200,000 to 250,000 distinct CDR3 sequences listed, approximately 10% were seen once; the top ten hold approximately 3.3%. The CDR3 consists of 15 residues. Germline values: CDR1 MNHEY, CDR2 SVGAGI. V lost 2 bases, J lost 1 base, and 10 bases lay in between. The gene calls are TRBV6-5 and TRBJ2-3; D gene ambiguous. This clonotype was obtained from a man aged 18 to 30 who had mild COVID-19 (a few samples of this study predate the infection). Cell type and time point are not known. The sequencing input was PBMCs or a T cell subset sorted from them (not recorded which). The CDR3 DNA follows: TGTGCCAGCAGTTACAACCCCGCCCGCACAGATACGCAGTATTTT. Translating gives CASSYNPARTDTQYF.